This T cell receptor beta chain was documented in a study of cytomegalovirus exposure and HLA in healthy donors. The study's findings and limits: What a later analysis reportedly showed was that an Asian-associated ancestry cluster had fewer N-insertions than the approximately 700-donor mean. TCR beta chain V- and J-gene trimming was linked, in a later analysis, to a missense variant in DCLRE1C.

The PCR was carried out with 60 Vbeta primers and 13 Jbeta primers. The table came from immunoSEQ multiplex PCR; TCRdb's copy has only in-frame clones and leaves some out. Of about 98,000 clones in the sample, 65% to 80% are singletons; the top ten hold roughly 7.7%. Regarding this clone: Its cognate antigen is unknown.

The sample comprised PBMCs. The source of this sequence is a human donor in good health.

The CDR3 sequence: CASSVTGSSYGYTF. The CDR3 DNA reads as TGTGCCAGCAGTGTGACAGGGAGCAGCTATGGCTACACCTTC. The rearrangement uses TRBV6-4 and TRBJ1-2; TRBD1 agrees at 7 bases. Looked up from germline, CDR1 is MRHNA and CDR2 is SNTAGT. The CDR3 totals 14 residues. V was clipped by 4 bases and J by 4 bases; unmatched bases: 6.